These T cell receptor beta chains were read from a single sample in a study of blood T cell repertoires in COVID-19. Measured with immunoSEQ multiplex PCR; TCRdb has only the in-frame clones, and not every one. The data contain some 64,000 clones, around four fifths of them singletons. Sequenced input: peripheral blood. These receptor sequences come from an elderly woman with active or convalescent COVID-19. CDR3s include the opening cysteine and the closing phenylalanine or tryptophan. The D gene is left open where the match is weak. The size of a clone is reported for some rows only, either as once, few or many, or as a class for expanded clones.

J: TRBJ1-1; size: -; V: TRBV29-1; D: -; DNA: TGCAGCGTTGATTCCGTGAACACTGAAGCTTTCTTT; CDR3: CSVDSVNTEAFF
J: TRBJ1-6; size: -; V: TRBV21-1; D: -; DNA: TGTGCCAGCAGCAATTTATCCCTCCACTTT; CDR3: CASSNLSLHF
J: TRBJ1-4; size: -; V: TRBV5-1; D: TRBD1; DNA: TGCGCCAGCAGCTTACAGGGGGCGAGCGAAAAACTGTTTTTT; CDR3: CASSLQGASEKLFF
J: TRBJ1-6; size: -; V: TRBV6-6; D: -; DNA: TGTGCCAGCAGTTCAAGAGGCAGCAATTCACCCCTCCACTTT; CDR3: CASSSRGSNSPLHF
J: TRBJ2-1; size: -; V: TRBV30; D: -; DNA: TGTGCCTGGGCGAACAATGAGCAGTTCTTC; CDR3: CAWANNEQFF
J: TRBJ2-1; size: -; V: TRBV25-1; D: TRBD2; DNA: TGTGCCAGGAGGGCCGGCGGGGGGGGCAATGAGCAGTTCTTC; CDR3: CARRAGGGGNEQFF
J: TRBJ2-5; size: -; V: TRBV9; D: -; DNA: TGTGCCAGCAGCGCCTCCCGGGGGACCCAGTACTTC; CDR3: CASSASRGTQYF
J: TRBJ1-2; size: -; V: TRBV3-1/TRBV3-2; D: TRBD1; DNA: TGTGCCAGCAGCCCCAGGGGGGGACAGGTGGACGGCTACACCTTC; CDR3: CASSPRGGQVDGYTF
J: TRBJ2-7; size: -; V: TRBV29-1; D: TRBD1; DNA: TGCAGCGTACAAACAGGGGACGAGCAGTACTTC; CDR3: CSVQTGDEQYF
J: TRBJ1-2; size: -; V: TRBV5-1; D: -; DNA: TGCGCCAGCAGCCCAAACGCAGGGTCCGGTGGCTACACCTTC; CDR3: CASSPNAGSGGYTF
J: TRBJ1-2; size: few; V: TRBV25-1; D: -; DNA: TGTGCCAGCAGTGCCCGGGGAGGGAGCTATGGCTACACCTTC; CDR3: CASSARGGSYGYTF
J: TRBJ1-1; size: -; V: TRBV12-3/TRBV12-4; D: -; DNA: TGTGCCAGCAGTTTTACCGGCAGGACTGAAGCTTTCTTT; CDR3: CASSFTGRTEAFF
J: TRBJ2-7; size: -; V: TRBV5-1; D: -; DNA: TGCGCCAGCAGCTTGAATCAATACGAGCAGTACTTC; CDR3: CASSLNQYEQYF
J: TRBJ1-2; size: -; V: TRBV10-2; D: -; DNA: TGCGCCAGCAGTGCTCAGATCCTCTATGGCTACACCTTC; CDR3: CASSAQILYGYTF
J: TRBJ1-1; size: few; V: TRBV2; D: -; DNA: TGTGCCAGCAGTCCAGACAGGTCCTACACTGAAGCTTTCTTT; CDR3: CASSPDRSYTEAFF
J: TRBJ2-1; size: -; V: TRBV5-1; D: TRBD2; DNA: TGCGCCAGCAGCCCAGGACTAGCGGGGCGCAATGAGCAGTTCTTC; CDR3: CASSPGLAGRNEQFF
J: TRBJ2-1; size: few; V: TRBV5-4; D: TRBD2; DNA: TGTGCCAGCAGCCCAGAGCGGGGAGCTCACAATGAGCAGTTCTTC; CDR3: CASSPERGAHNEQFF
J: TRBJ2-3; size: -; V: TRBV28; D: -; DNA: TGTGCCAGCAGTTCGCGGTTCGGCCCAATTCGCACAGATACGCAGTATTTT; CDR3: CASSSRFGPIRTDTQYF
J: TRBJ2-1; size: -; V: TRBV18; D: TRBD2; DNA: TGTGCCAGCTCACCTCGACTAGCGGGGTCCTATGAGCAGTTCTTC; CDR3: CASSPRLAGSYEQFF
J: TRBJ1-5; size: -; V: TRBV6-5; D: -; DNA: TGTGCCAGTCGTAGGCCGGGACATAGCAATCAGCCCCAGCATTTT; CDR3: CASRRPGHSNQPQHF
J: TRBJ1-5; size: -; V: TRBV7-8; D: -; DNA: TGTGCCAGCAGCTCCGGACAGAATAATCAGCCCCAGCATTTT; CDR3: CASSSGQNNQPQHF
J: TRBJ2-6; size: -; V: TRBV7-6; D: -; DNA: TGTGCCAGCAGCTTAGATGAGGGCTTACACTCTGGGGCCAACGTCCTGACTTTC; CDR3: CASSLDEGLHSGANVLTF
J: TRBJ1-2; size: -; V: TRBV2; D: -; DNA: TGTGCCAGCAGTAAAGGGCCCTTGGTTGGCTACACCTTC; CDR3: CASSKGPLVGYTF
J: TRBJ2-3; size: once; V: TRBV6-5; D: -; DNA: TGTGCCAGCAGTCCCGGGACTAGCACAGATACGCAGTATTTT; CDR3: CASSPGTSTDTQYF
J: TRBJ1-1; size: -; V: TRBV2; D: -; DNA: TGTGCCAGCGAGCGGGAACAGGTGAACACTGAAGCTTTCTTT; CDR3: CASEREQVNTEAFF
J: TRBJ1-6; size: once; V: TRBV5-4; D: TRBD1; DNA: TGTGCCAGCAGCTTGGGACAGGGGGACTCACCCCTCCACTTT; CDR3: CASSLGQGDSPLHF
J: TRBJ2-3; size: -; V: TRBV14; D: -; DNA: TGTGCCAGCAGCGTACGGGGGGCGGCCACAGATACGCAGTATTTT; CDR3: CASSVRGAATDTQYF
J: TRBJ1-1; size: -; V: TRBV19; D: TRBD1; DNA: TGTGCCAGTAGTATCACCTCGACAGGGGAGGCTGAAGCTTTCTTT; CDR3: CASSITSTGEAEAFF
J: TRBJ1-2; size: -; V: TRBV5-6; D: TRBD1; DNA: TGTGCCAGCAGCGTCTACCGGGACAGGGGGCACGCTAACTATGGCTACACCTTC; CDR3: CASSVYRDRGHANYGYTF
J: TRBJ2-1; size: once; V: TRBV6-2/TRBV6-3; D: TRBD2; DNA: TGTGCCAGCAGTACCTTTGGGACTAGCGGGGGGGCCCGATACAATGAGCAGTTCTTC; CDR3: CASSTFGTSGGARYNEQFF
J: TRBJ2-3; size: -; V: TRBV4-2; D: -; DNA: TGTGCCAGCAGCCAATTCGAGGGTAGCACAGATACGCAGTATTTT; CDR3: CASSQFEGSTDTQYF
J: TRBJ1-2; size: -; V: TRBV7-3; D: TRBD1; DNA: TGTGCCAGCAGCGTCACAGGGGGAAGTGGCTACACCTTC; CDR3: CASSVTGGSGYTF
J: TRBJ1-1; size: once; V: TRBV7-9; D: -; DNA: TGTGCCAGCAGGGCGGCTAGGCTGAACACTGAAGCTTTCTTT; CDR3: CASRAARLNTEAFF
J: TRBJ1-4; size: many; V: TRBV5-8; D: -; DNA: TGTGCCAGCAGCCCCCCGACCCCAAGAGGCGAAAAACTGTTTTTT; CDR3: CASSPPTPRGEKLFF
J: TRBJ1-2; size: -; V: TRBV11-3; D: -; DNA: TGTGCCAGCAGCCGCGGGGGGGGCGGGTATGGCTACACCTTC; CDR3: CASSRGGGGYGYTF
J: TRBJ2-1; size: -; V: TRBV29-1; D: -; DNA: TGCAGCCTTTCCCGGGGTGAGAATGAGCAGTTCTTC; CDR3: CSLSRGENEQFF